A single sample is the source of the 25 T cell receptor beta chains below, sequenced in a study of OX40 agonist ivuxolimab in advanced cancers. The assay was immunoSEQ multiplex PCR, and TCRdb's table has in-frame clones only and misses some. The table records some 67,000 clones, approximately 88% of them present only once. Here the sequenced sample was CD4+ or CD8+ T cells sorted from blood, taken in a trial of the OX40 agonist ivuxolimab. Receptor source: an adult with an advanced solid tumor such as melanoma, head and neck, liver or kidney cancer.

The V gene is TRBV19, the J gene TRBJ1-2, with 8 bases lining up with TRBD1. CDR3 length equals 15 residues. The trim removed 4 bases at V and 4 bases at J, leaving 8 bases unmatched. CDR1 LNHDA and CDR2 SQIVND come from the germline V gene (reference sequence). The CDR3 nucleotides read TGTGCCAGTAGTAGTCTGTCGCAGGGGGCCTATGGCTACACCTTC. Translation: CASSSLSQGAYGYTF.

The CDR3 protein is CASSLNGGEQPQHF. Written as DNA, the CDR3 is TGTGCCAGCAGCTTGAACGGGGGAGAACAGCCCCAGCATTTT. V is TRBV11-2 and J is TRBJ1-5; maybe TRBD1 (5 bases). CDR1 and CDR2 from the germline V gene are SGHAT and FQNNGV. CDR3 length equals 14 residues. V was shortened by 3 bases and J by 7 bases, with 13 bases between the two germline ends.

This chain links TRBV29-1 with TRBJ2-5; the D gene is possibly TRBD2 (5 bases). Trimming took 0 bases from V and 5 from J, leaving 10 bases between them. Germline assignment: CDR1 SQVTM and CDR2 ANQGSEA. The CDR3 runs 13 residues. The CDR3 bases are TGCAGCGTTGAAGATCGAGGGCGGGAGACCCAGTACTTC. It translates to CSVEDRGRETQYF.

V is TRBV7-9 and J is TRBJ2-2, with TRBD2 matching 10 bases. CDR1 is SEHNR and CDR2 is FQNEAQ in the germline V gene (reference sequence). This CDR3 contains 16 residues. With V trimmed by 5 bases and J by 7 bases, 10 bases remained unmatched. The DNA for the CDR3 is TGTGCCAGCAGCCCTAGCGGGGGCCTCATCGGCGGGGAGCTGTTTTTT. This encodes CASSPSGGLIGGELFF.

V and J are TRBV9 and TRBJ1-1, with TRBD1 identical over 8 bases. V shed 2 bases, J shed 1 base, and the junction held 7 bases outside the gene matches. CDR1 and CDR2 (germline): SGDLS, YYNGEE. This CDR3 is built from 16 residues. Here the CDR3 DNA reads TGTGCCAGCAGCGTGGGCGACAGGGGAGGGAACACTGAAGCTTTCTTT. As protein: CASSVGDRGGNTEAFF.

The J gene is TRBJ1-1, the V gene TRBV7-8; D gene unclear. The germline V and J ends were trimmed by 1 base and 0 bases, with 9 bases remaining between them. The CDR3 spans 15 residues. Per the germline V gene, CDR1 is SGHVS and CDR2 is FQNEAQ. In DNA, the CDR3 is TGTGCCAGCAGCTTAGTGGGCGGGTTGAACACTGAAGCTTTCTTT. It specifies CASSLVGGLNTEAFF.

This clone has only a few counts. The CDR3 sequence: CASSPQQGVSFSNTEAFF. The CDR3 bases are TGCGCCAGCAGCCCACAACAGGGAGTGTCGTTTTCAAACACTGAAGCTTTCTTT. V and J are TRBV5-1 and TRBJ1-1; D possibly corresponds to TRBD1 (6 bases). Germline V CDR1 and CDR2: SGHRS, YFSETQ. V gave up 4 bases and J gave up 2 bases, with 24 bases separating them. The CDR3 length is 18 residues.

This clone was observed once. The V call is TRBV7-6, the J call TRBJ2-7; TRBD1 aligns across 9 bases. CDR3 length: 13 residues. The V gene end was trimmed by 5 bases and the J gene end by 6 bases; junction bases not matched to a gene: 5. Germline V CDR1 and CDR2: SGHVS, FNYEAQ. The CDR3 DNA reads TGTGCCAGCAGCCAACAGGGGGCCCTCGAGCAGTACTTC. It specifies CASSQQGALEQYF.

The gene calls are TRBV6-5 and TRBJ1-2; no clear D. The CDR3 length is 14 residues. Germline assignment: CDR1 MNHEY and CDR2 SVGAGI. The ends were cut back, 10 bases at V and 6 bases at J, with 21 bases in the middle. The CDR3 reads CAISQNPRADGYTF. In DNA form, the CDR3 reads TGTGCCATCAGCCAAAATCCTCGGGCCGATGGCTACACCTTC.

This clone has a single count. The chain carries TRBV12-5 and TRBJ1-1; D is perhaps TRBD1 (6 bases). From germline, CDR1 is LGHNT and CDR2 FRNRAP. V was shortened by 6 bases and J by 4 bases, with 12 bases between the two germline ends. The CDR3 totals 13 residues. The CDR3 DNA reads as TGTGCTAGTGGAGTAGGGGGGAGCACTGAAGCTTTCTTT. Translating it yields CASGVGGSTEAFF.

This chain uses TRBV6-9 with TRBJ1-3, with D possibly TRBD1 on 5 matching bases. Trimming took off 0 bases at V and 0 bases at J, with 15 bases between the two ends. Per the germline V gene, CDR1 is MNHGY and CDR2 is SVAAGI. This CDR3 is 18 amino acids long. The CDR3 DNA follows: TGTGCCAGCAGTTATTCGGACGCGGGACGACTCTCTGGAAACACCATATATTTT. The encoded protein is CASSYSDAGRLSGNTIYF.

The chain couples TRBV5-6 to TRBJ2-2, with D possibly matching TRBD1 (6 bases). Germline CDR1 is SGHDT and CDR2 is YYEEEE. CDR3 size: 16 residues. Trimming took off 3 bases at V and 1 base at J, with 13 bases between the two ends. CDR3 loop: CASSSTGTMNTGELFF. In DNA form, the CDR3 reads TGTGCCAGCAGCTCGACAGGTACAATGAACACCGGGGAGCTGTTTTTT.

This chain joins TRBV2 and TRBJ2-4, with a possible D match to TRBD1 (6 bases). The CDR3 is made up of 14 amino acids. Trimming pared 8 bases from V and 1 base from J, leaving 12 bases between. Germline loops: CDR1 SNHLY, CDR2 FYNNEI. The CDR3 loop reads CASRTVGAKNIQYF. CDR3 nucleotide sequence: TGTGCCAGCCGGACAGTTGGGGCCAAAAACATTCAGTACTTC.

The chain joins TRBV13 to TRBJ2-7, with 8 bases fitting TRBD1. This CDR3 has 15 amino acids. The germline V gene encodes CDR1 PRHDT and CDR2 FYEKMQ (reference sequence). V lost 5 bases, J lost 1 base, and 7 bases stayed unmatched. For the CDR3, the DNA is TGTGCCAGCAGCCTAACCGGGACAGGTTCCTACGAGCAGTACTTC. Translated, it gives CASSLTGTGSYEQYF.

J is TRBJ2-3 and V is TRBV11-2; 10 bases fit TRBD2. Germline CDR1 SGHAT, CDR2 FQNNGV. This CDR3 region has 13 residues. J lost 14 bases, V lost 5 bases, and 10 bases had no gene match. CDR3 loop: CASSPRSGGALYF. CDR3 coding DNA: TGTGCCAGCAGCCCCCGAAGCGGGGGGGCCTTGTATTTT. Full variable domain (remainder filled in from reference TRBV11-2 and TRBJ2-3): EAGVAQSPRYKIIEKRQSVAFWCNPISGHATLYWYQQILGQGPKLLIQFQNNGVVDDSQLPKDRFSAERLKGVDSTLKIQPAKLEDSAVYLCASSPRSGGALYFGPGTRLTVL.

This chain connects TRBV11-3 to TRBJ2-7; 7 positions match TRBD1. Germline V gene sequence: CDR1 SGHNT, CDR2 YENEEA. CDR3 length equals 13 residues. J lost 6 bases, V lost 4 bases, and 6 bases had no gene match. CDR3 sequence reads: CASSSVTGSEQYF. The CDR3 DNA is TGTGCCAGCAGCTCGGTGACAGGGAGCGAGCAGTACTTC.

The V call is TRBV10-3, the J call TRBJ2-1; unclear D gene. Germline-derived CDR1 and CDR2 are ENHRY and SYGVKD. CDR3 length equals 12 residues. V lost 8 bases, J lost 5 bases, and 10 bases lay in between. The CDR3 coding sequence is TGTGCCATCGCCGCTGGGAACAATGAGCAGTTCTTC. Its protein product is CAIAAGNNEQFF.

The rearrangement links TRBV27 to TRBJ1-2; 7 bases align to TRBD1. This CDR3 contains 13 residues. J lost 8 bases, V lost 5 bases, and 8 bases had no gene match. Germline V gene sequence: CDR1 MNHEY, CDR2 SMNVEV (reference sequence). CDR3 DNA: TGTGCCAGCAGTCAACGACAGGGCGGCGGCTACACCTTC. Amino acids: CASSQRQGGGYTF.

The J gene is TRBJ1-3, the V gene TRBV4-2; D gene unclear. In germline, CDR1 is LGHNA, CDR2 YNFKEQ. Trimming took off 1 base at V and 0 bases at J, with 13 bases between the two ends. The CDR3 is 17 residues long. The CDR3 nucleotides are TGTGCCAGCAGCCAAGTAGGGAACAAGAACTCTGGAAACACCATATATTTT. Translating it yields CASSQVGNKNSGNTIYF.

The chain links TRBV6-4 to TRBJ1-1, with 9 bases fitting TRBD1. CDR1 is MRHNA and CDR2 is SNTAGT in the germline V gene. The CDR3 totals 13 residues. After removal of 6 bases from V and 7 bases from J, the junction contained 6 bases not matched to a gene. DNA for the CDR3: TGTGCCAGCAGCAGCGGGACAGGGAGTGAAGCTTTCTTT. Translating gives CASSSGTGSEAFF.

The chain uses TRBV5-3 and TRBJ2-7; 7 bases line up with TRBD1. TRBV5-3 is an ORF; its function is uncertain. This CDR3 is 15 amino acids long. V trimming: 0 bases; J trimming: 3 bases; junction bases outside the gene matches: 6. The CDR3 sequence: CARSLVGQVLYEQYF. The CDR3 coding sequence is TGTGCCAGAAGCTTGGTCGGACAGGTTCTCTACGAGCAGTACTTC.

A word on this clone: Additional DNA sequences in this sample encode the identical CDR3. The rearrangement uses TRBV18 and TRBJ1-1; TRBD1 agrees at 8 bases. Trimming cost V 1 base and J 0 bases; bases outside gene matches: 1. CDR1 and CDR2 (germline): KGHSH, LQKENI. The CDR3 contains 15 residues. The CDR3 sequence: CASSPRQGMNTEAFF. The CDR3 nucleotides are TGTGCCAGCTCACCACGACAGGGGATGAACACTGAAGCTTTCTTT.

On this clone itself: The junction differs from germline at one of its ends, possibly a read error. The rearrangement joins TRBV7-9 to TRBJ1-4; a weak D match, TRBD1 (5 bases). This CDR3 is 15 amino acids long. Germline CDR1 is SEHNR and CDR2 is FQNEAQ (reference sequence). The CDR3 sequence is CASSTGLGTNEKLLF. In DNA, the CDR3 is TGTGCCAGCAGCACCGGATTGGGGACTAATGAAAAACTGCTTTTT.

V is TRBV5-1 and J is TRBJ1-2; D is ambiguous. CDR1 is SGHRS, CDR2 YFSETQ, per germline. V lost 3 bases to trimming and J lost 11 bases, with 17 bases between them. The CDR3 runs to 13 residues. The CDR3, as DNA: TGCGCCAGCAGCTGGAGGCTTGCGGACGTATACACCTTC. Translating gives CASSWRLADVYTF.

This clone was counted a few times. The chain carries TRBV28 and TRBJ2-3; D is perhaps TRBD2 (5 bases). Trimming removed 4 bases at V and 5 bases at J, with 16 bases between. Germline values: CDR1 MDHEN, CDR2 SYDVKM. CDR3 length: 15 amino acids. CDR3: CASSSSVGVGDTQYF. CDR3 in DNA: TGTGCCAGCAGTTCCTCGGTCGGGGTTGGAGATACGCAGTATTTT.